These 14 T cell receptor beta chains were all obtained from the same sample, sequenced in a study of blood T cell repertoires in COVID-19. Generated by immunoSEQ multiplex PCR, the TCRdb table keeps only in-frame clones and is missing some. This sample yields about 170,000 clones, of which roughly 88% are seen a single time; around 1.2% belongs to the top ten. The sample was peripheral blood. The receptors originated from a man aged 60-69 years who had recovered from COVID-19.

J is TRBJ2-5 and V is TRBV2, with TRBD1 matching over 9 bases. Looked up from germline, CDR1 is SNHLY and CDR2 is FYNNEI. V dropped 6 bases and J dropped 2; count of bases not matched to a gene: 7. This CDR3 is 15 amino acids long. The CDR3 loop reads CASREGQGTQETQYF. Written as DNA, the CDR3 is TGTGCCAGCAGAGAGGGACAGGGTACACAAGAGACCCAGTACTTC.

The chain employs TRBV19 and TRBJ1-5; 8 bases align to TRBD1. The germline gives CDR1 LNHDA, CDR2 SQIVND (reference sequence). Unmatched junction bases numbered 6, after V lost 7 bases and J lost 1 base. CDR3 size: 15 residues. Here the CDR3 reads CASTSRGQSNQPQHF. CDR3 nucleotide sequence: TGTGCCAGTACGTCCAGGGGGCAAAGCAATCAGCCCCAGCATTTT.

The chain employs TRBV2 and TRBJ2-5; 11 bases are shared with TRBD2. V gave up 8 bases and J gave up 1 base; unmatched junction bases: 9. This CDR3 contains 16 residues. CDR1 and CDR2 (germline): SNHLY, FYNNEI. CDR3 sequence: CASVLAGAHGQETQYF. Written as DNA, the CDR3 is TGTGCCAGCGTACTAGCGGGGGCCCATGGCCAAGAGACCCAGTACTTC.

The V and J genes are TRBV7-2 and TRBJ1-1, with a weak D call TRBD1 (6 bases). This CDR3 is built from 12 residues. V was pared by 8 bases and J by 5 bases, with 12 bases between. The V gene's germline CDR1 is SGHTA and CDR2 FQGNSA. For the CDR3, the DNA is TGTGCCAGCCGCCAACAGGGAACTGAAGCTTTCTTT. Residues: CASRQQGTEAFF.

This clone was seen once. This sequence joins TRBV5-6 and TRBJ2-6; TRBD1 matches 7 bases. The length of the CDR3 is 18 residues. Germline CDR1 and CDR2: SGHDT and YYEEEE. With V trimmed by 2 bases and J by 2 bases, 10 bases remained unmatched. CDR3 protein: CASSLTGQEDTGANVLTF. The CDR3 nucleotides are TGTGCCAGCAGCTTAACCGGACAGGAGGATACTGGGGCCAACGTCCTGACTTTC.

The gene calls are TRBV6-2 or TRBV6-3 and TRBJ2-7; a possible D gene is TRBD1 (8 bases). CDR1 MNHEY and CDR2 SVGEGT come from the germline V gene. V was trimmed by 5 bases and J by 1 base, leaving 15 bases between them. CDR3 size: 15 residues. CDR3 amino acids: CASSGGDRNSYEQYF. The CDR3 region has the DNA TGTGCCAGCAGTGGGGGGGACAGGAATTCCTACGAGCAGTACTTC.

The chain is built from TRBV5-6 and TRBJ1-1; 10 nucleotides align to TRBD1. Germline-derived CDR1 and CDR2 are SGHDT and YYEEEE. This CDR3 has 16 amino acids. The ends lost 2 bases at V and 5 bases at J; junction bases unmatched: 9. The chain's CDR3 is CASSFLPGQGGTEAFF. CDR3 sequence (DNA): TGTGCCAGCAGCTTCCTGCCAGGACAGGGGGGGACTGAAGCTTTCTTT.

This sequence joins TRBV18 and TRBJ1-4, with 7 positions matching TRBD1. Looked up from germline, CDR1 is KGHSH and CDR2 is LQKENI. Trimming cost V 5 bases and J 0 bases; bases outside gene matches: 12. This CDR3 is 18 amino acids long. CDR3 amino acids: CASSKGGGPTSTNEKLFF. Written as DNA, the CDR3 is TGTGCCAGCTCAAAAGGGGGCGGGCCAACCTCAACTAATGAAAAACTGTTTTTT.

Written as DNA, the CDR3 is TGCAGCGTTGACACTGACCGAGGAGTTGGCTACACCTTC. Translated: CSVDTDRGVGYTF. The genes are TRBV29-1 and TRBJ1-2, with D hard to call. CDR3 length: 13 amino acids. Germline V gene lookup returns CDR1 SQVTM and CDR2 ANQGSEA. With 3 bases removed from V and 7 bases from J, the gap between germline ends came to 15 bases.

The gene calls are TRBV12-3 or TRBV12-4 and TRBJ1-2; D unclear. The CDR3 is 13 residues long. V was clipped by 6 bases and J by 1 base, with 9 bases between them. CDR3 in amino acids: CASRGSHNYGYTF. In DNA form, the CDR3 reads TGTGCCAGCAGAGGGAGCCATAACTATGGCTACACCTTC.

V gene TRBV7-3 combines with J gene TRBJ2-2, with TRBD1 matching over 10 bases. The CDR3 has 20 amino acids. V gave up 1 base and J gave up 0 bases; unmatched junction bases: 11. Germline V lookup: CDR1 SGHTA, CDR2 FQGTGA. The DNA for the CDR3 is TGTGCCAGCAGCTTAAGCGGCCCGGGACAGGGGATAACGAACACCGGGGAGCTGTTTTTT. This codes for CASSLSGPGQGITNTGELFF.

The chain uses TRBV5-4 and TRBJ2-2, with 9 bases lining up with TRBD1. V was pared by 4 bases and J by 5 bases, with 3 bases of the junction left unmatched. The CDR3 has 14 residues. CDR1 SGHNT and CDR2 YYREEE come from the germline V gene (reference sequence). CDR3 protein: CASSPGQGTGELFF. The CDR3 nucleotides read TGTGCCAGCAGCCCGGGACAGGGAACCGGGGAGCTGTTTTTT.

V and J are TRBV24-1 and TRBJ2-1, with TRBD1 identical over 9 bases. This CDR3 has 15 residues. Germline V gives CDR1 KGHDR, CDR2 SFDVKD. The ends lost 3 bases at V and 7 bases at J; junction bases unmatched: 6. The CDR3 DNA reads as TGTGCCACCAGTGATCGACAGGGGGTTGTTAATGAGCAGTTCTTC. This encodes CATSDRQGVVNEQFF.

The CDR3 loop reads CASSAGTSGGSLIHEQYF. Here the CDR3 DNA reads TGCGCCAGCAGCGCCGGGACTAGCGGGGGCTCGCTCATCCACGAGCAGTACTTC. This chain links TRBV5-1 with TRBJ2-7; 14 nucleotides line up with TRBD2. The junction had 14 bases not matched to a gene; V was cut back by 4 bases and J by 5 bases. CDR1 is SGHRS and CDR2 is YFSETQ in the germline V gene. This CDR3 is 18 amino acids long.